This T cell receptor beta chain was identified during a study of molecular identifiers for immune sequencing clone quantification. About the research overall: In replicates, RNA from about 20,000 or 100,000 naive CD8 cells was split five ways, four sequenced. The study's findings and limits: Should identical TCR molecules share a barcode, the sizes of highly expanded clones could be underestimated.

To note about this clonotype: Its target is unknown.

Sorted naive CD8 T cells were those defined as CD8+CD4-CCR7+CD45RA+. Previously described methods with listed TCR primers produced the bulk TCR libraries. TCRdb reprocessed the PCR reads with MiXCR, giving one entry per CDR3 protein. The sample lists about 640,000 distinct CDR3 sequences, about 20% occurring once. The clonotype originates from a human donor in good health. Some libraries in this study had Jurkat cell RNA spiked in. Material: naive CD8+ T cells from blood, with Jurkat cell RNA spiked in. Subset noted: FACS-sorted CD8+CD4-CCR7+CD45RA+ naive T cells.

CDR3 protein: CASSRLAANTGELFF. The CDR3, as DNA: TGTGCCAGCAGCAGACTCGCGGCGAACACCGGGGAGCTGTTTTTT. The V gene is TRBV7-3, the J gene TRBJ2-2; no clear D. V was clipped by 5 bases and J by 0 bases, with 10 bases between them. CDR1 SGHTA and CDR2 FQGTGA come from the germline V gene. The CDR3 is 15 residues long.